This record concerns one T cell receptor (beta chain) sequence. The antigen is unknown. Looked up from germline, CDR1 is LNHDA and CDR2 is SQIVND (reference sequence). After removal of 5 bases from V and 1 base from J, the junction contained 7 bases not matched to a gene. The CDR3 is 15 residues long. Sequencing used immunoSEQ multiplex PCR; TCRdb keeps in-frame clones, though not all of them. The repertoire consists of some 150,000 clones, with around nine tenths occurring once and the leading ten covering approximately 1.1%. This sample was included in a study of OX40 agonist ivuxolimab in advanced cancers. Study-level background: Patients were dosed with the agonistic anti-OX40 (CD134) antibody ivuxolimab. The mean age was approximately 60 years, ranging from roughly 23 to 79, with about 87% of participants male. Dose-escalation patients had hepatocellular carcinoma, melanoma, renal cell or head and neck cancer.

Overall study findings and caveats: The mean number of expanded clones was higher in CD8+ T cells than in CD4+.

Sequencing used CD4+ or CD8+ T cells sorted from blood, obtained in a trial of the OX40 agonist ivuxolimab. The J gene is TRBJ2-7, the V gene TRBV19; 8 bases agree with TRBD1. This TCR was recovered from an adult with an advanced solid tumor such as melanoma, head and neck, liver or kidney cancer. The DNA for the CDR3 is TGTGCCAGTAGTGGACGGACAGGGAAATCCTACGAGCAGTACTTC. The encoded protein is CASSGRTGKSYEQYF.